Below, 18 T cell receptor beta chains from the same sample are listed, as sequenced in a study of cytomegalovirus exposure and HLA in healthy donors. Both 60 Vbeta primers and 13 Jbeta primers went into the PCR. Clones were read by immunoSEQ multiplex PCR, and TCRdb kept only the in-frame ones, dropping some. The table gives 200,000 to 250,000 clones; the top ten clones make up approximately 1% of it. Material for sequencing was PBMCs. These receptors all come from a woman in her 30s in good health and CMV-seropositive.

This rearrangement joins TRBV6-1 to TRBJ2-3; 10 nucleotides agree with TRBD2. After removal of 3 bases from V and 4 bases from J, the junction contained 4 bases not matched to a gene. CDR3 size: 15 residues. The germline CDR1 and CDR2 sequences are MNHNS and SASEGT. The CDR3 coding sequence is TGTGCCAGCAGTGAGTCTAGCGGGAGTCCAGATACGCAGTATTTT. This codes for CASSESSGSPDTQYF.

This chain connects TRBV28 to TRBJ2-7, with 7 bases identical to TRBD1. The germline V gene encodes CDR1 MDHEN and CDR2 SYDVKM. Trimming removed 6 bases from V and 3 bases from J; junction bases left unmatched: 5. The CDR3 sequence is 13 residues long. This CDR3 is CASSRGQFYEQYF. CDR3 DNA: TGTGCCAGCAGCCGGGGACAGTTCTACGAGCAGTACTTC.

The CDR3 bases are TGCGCCAGCAGCCCCACAGAGAGGGAGCCGGGTCAGCCCCAGCATTTT. It is translated as CASSPTEREPGQPQHF. The chain links TRBV5-1 to TRBJ1-5; no clear D. There are 16 residues in the CDR3. V lost 4 bases and J 6 bases, leaving 20 bases between the germline ends. Germline CDR1 is SGHRS and CDR2 is YFSETQ.

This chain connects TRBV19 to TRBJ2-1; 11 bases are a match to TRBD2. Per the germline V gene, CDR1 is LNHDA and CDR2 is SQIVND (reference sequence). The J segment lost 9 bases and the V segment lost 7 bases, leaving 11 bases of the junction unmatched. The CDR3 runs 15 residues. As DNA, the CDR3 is TGTGCCAGTACCGCCGGGACTAGCGGCCCCATTGAGCAGTTCTTC. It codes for CASTAGTSGPIEQFF.

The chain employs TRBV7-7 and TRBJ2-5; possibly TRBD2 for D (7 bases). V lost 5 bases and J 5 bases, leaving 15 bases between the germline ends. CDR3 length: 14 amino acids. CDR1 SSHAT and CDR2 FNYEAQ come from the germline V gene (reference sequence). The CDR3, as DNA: TGTGCCAGCAGCCCCATAGAGGGGGGGGAGACCCAGTACTTC. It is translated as CASSPIEGGETQYF.

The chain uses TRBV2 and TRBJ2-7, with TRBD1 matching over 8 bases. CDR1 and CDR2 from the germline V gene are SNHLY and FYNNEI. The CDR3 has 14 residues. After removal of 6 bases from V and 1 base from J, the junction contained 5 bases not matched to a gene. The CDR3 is CASSPGTGSYEQYF. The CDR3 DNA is TGTGCCAGCAGCCCCGGGACAGGATCCTACGAGCAGTACTTC.

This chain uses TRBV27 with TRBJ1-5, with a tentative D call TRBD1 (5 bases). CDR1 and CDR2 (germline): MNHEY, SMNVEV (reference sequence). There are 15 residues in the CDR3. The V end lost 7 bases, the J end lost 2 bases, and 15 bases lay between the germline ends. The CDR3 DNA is TGTGCCAGCACCCCCGGGGGAGGGGGCAATCAGCCCCAGCATTTT. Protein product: CASTPGGGGNQPQHF.

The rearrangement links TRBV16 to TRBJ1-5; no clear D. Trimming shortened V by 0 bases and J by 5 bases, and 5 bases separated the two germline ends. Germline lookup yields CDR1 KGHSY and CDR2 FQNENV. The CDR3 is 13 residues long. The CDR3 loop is CASSQSRDQPQHF. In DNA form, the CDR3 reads TGTGCCAGCAGCCAATCGAGAGATCAGCCCCAGCATTTT. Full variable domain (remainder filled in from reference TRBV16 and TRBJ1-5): GEEVAQTPKHLVRGEGQKAKLYCAPIKGHSYVFWYQQVLKNEFKFLISFQNENVFDETGMPKERFSAKCLPNSPCSLEIQATKLEDSAVYFCASSQSRDQPQHFGDGTRLSIL.

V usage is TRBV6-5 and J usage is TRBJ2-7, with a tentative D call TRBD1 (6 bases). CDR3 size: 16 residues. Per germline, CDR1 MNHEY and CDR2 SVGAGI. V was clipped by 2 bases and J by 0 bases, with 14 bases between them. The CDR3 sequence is CASSYGQRFDSYEQYF. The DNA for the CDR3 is TGTGCCAGCAGTTACGGACAGAGATTCGACTCCTACGAGCAGTACTTC.

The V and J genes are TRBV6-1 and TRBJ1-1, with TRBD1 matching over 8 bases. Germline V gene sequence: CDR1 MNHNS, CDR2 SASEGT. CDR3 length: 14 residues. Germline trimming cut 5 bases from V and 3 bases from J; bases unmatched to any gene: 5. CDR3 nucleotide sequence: TGTGCCAGCAGTACCACAGGGGGTTACACTGAAGCTTTCTTT. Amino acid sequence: CASSTTGGYTEAFF.

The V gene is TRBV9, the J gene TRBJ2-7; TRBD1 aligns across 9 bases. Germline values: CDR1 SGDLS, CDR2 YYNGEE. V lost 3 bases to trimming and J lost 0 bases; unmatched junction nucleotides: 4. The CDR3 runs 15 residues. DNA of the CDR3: TGTGCCAGCAGCGCACAGGGGGCGGTCTCCTACGAGCAGTACTTC. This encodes CASSAQGAVSYEQYF.

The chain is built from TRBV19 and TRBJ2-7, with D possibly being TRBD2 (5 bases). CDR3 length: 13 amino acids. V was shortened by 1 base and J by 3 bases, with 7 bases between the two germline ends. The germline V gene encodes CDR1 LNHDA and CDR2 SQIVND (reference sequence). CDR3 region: CASSIGEGYEQYF. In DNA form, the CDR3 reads TGTGCCAGTAGTATAGGTGAGGGCTACGAGCAGTACTTC.

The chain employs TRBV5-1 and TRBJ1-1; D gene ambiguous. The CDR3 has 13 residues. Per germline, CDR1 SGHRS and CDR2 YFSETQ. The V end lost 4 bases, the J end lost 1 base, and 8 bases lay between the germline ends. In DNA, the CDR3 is TGCGCCAGCAGCGCCGGTCCGAACACTGAAGCTTTCTTT. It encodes CASSAGPNTEAFF.

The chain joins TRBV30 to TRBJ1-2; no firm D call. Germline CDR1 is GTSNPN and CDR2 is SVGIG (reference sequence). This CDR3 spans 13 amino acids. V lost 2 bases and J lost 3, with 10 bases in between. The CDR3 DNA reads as TGTGCCTGGAGTACCCCGAGCTACTATGGCTACACCTTC. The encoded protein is CAWSTPSYYGYTF.

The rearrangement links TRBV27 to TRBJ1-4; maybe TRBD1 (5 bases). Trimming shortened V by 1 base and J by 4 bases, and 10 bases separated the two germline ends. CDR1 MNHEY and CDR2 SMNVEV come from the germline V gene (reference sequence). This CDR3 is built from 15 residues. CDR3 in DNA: TGTGCCAGCAGTTTATTAGGACAACTTAATGAAAAACTGTTTTTT. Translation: CASSLLGQLNEKLFF.

The CDR3 DNA reads as TGCGCCAGCAGCTTGTTCACTAGCGAGGATGAGCAGTTCTTC. Protein product: CASSLFTSEDEQFF. The chain uses TRBV5-1 and TRBJ2-1, with TRBD2 matching 7 bases. Per germline, CDR1 SGHRS and CDR2 YFSETQ. There are 14 residues in the CDR3. Trimming at V came to 1 base and at J to 8 bases, leaving 6 bases not matched to a gene. The variable domain in full, with the rest retrieved from reference TRBV5-1 and TRBJ2-1, is KAGVTQTPRYLIKTRGQQVTLSCSPISGHRSVSWYQQTPGQGLQFLFEYFSETQRNKGNFPGRFSGRQFSNSRSEMNVSTLELGDSALYLCASSLFTSEDEQFFGPGTRLTVL.

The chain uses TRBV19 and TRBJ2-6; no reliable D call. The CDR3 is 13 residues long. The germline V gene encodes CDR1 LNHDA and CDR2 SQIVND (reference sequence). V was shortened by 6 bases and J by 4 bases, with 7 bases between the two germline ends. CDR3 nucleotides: TGTGCCAGTAGCACCCGGGGGGCCAACGTCCTGACTTTC. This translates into CASSTRGANVLTF.

The CDR3 sequence is CAISDPGTGPNYGYTF. CDR3 coding DNA: TGTGCCATCAGTGACCCTGGGACAGGTCCAAACTATGGCTACACCTTC. This sequence joins TRBV10-3 and TRBJ1-2; 8 bases are shared with TRBD1. This CDR3 spans 16 amino acids. Germline loops: CDR1 ENHRY, CDR2 SYGVKD. V shed 3 bases and J 2 bases; nucleotides not matched to a gene: 8.